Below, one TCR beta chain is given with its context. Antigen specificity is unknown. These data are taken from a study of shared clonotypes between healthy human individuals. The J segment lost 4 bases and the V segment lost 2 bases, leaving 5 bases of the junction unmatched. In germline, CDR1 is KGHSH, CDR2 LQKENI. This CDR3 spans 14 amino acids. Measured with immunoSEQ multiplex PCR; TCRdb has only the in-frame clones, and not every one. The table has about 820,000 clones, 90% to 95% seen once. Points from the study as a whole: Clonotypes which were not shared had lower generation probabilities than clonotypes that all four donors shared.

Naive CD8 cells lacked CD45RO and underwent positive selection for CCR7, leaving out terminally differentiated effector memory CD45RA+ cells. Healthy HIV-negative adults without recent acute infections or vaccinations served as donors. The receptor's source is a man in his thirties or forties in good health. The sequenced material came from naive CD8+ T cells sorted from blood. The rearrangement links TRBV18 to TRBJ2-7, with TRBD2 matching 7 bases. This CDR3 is CASSPGAGAYEQYF. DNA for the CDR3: TGTGCCAGCTCACCAGGGGCGGGAGCATACGAGCAGTACTTC.